Shown below are 10 T cell receptor beta chains from a single sample sequenced in a study of technical replicates of blood from several donors. Generated by immunoSEQ multiplex PCR, the TCRdb table keeps only in-frame clones and is missing some. The sample holds 70,000 to 95,000 clones, around 92% seen once. Specimen: T cells isolated from PBMCs. These receptors all come from a human donor in good health. Some clones in this sample may be carry-over from other donors' samples.

This rearrangement joins TRBV4-3 to TRBJ2-3, with D possibly TRBD1 on 6 matching bases. Germline lookup yields CDR1 LGHNA and CDR2 YSLEER. With 5 bases removed from V and 3 bases from J, the gap between germline ends came to 12 bases. This CDR3 has 14 residues. The CDR3, as DNA: TGCGCCAGCAGCACCCTAACAGGGACAGATACGCAGTATTTT. It yields the protein CASSTLTGTDTQYF.

The chain links TRBV27 to TRBJ2-7; 15 nucleotides agree with TRBD2. Germline V CDR1 and CDR2: MNHEY, SMNVEV (reference sequence). Trimming took 3 bases from V and 3 from J; bases not matched to a gene: 9. The length of the CDR3 is 18 residues. Written as DNA, the CDR3 is TGTGCCAGCAGTTTTTGGGGGACTAGCGGGAGGAGGAGCTACGAGCAGTACTTC. Protein product: CASSFWGTSGRRSYEQYF.

This chain joins TRBV6-1 and TRBJ2-7; 10 bases are shared with TRBD2. The CDR3 covers 16 residues. The germline V gene has CDR1 MNHNS and CDR2 SASEGT. V lost 3 bases and J lost 2; bases outside the gene matches: 7. The CDR3 DNA reads TGTGCCAGCAGTGAGAATGGACTAGCGGCTACCTACGAGCAGTACTTC. As protein: CASSENGLAATYEQYF.

V is TRBV11-2 and J is TRBJ1-1; 8 nucleotides agree with TRBD1. The V and J ends lost 7 bases and 8 bases, in that order; junction bases with no gene match: 6. From germline, CDR1 is SGHAT and CDR2 FQNNGV. The CDR3 is made up of 12 amino acids. The CDR3 reads CASNPGGGEAFF. The CDR3 region has the DNA TGTGCCAGCAACCCAGGGGGCGGGGAAGCTTTCTTT.

The chain links TRBV5-4 to TRBJ2-2; 7 nucleotides line up with TRBD1. Germline CDR1 is SGHNT and CDR2 is YYREEE (reference sequence). This CDR3 comprises 14 residues. Unmatched junction bases numbered 7, after V lost 5 bases and J lost 6 bases. This CDR3 reads CASRSTGAPGELFF. In DNA, the CDR3 is TGTGCCAGCAGGTCTACAGGGGCCCCCGGGGAGCTGTTTTTT.

The chain carries TRBV9 and TRBJ2-3, with 12 bases lining up with TRBD1. Germline CDR1 and CDR2: SGDLS and YYNGEE. The CDR3 extends over 15 amino acids. J was trimmed by 7 bases and V by 3 bases; bases with no gene match: 6. This CDR3 is CASSAGQGASYTQYF. CDR3 nucleotide sequence: TGTGCCAGCAGCGCGGGACAGGGGGCTTCTTATACGCAGTATTTT. Looking up the rest from reference TRBV9 and TRBJ2-3 gives the full variable domain: DSGVTQTPKHLITATGQRVTLRCSPRSGDLSVYWYQQSLDQGLQFLIQYYNGEERAKGNILERFSAQQFPDLHSELNLSSLELGDSALYFCASSAGQGASYTQYFGPGTRLTVL.

The rearrangement uses TRBV30 and TRBJ1-3; 7 positions match TRBD1. The CDR3 runs 14 residues. Germline V gene sequence: CDR1 GTSNPN, CDR2 SVGIG (reference sequence). V lost 3 bases and J lost 2; bases outside the gene matches: 4. Written as DNA, the CDR3 is TGTGCCTGGAGATCGACAGGGACTGGAAACACCATATATTTT. Protein sequence: CAWRSTGTGNTIYF.

V is TRBV6-6 and J is TRBJ1-5; D unresolved. Germline CDR1 MNHNY, CDR2 SVGAGI (reference sequence). V was pared by 2 bases and J by 3 bases, with 11 bases between. CDR3 length: 15 residues. The chain's CDR3 is CASSYGSWANQPQHF. As DNA, the CDR3 is TGTGCCAGCAGTTACGGGAGCTGGGCCAATCAGCCCCAGCATTTT.

The rearrangement links TRBV2 to TRBJ2-2; TRBD1 matches 7 bases. This CDR3 region has 15 residues. The ends lost 8 bases at V and 0 bases at J; junction bases unmatched: 6. Looked up from germline, CDR1 is SNHLY and CDR2 is FYNNEI. The CDR3 DNA follows: TGTGCCAGCTTTACCGGGACAGCGAACACCGGGGAGCTGTTTTTT. Its protein is CASFTGTANTGELFF.

This clone turned up a few times. The V gene is TRBV2, the J gene TRBJ1-1; 8 bases align to TRBD1. After removal of 7 bases from V and 2 bases from J, the junction contained 3 bases not matched to a gene. The CDR3 loop spans 13 amino acids. CDR1 SNHLY and CDR2 FYNNEI come from the germline V gene. The DNA of the CDR3 is TGTGCCAGCACCGGACAGGGAAACACTGAAGCTTTCTTT. Translation: CASTGQGNTEAFF.